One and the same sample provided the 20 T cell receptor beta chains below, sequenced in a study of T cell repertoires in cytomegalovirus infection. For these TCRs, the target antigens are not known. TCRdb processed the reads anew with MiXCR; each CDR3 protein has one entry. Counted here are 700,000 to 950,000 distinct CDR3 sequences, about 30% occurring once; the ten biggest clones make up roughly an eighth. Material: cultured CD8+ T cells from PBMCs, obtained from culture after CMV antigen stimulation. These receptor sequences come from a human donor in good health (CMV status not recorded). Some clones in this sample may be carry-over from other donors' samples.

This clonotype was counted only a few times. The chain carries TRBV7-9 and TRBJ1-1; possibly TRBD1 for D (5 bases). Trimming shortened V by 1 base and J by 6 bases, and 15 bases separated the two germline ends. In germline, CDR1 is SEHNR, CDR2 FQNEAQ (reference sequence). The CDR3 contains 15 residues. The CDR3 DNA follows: TGTGCCAGCAGCTTAGTAGGGGAGGCTTTGGCTGAAGCTTTCTTT. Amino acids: CASSLVGEALAEAFF.

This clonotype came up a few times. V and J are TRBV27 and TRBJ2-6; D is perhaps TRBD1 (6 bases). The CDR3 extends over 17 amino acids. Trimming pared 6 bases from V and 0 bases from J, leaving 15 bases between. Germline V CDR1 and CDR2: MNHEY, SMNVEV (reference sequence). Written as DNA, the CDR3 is TGTGCCAGCAGCCTACAGGGCCTAGTCTCTGGGGCCAACGTCCTGACTTTC. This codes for CASSLQGLVSGANVLTF.

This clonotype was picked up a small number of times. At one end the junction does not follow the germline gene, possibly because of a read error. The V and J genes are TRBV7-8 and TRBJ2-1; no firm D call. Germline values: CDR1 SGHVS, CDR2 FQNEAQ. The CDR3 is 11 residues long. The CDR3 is CVSSLDNEQFF. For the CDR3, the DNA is TGTGTCAGCAGCTTAGACAATGAGCAGTTCTTC.

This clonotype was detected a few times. CDR3 sequence: CASSLRTDHTDTQYF. The CDR3 DNA follows: TGTGCCAGCAGCTTAAGAACAGATCACACAGATACGCAGTATTTT. The chain joins TRBV7-2 to TRBJ2-3, with no clear D. The CDR3 length is 15 residues. Trimming pared 2 bases from V and 2 bases from J, leaving 11 bases between. Germline values: CDR1 SGHTA, CDR2 FQGNSA.

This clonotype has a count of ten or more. The chain's CDR3 is CASSPRYFSGNTIYF. The CDR3 DNA reads TGTGCCAGCAGCCCCAGATACTTCTCTGGAAACACCATATATTTT. The chain joins TRBV7-6 to TRBJ1-3; D is uncertain. Trimming took 5 bases from V and 0 from J, leaving 11 bases between them. The CDR3 totals 15 residues. Germline CDR1 and CDR2: SGHVS and FNYEAQ.

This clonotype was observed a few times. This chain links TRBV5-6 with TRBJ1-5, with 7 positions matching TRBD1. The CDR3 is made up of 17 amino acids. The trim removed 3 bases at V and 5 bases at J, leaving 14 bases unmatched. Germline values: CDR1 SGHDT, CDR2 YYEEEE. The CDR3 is CASSWGQQGGWDQPQHF. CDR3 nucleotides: TGTGCCAGCAGCTGGGGACAGCAAGGAGGGTGGGATCAGCCCCAGCATTTT.

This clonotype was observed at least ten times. The CDR3 bases are TGTGCCAGCAGTTTATATGGGGACAGGGATTGGGAGACCCAGTACTTC. This encodes CASSLYGDRDWETQYF. The chain links TRBV27 to TRBJ2-5, with 9 positions matching TRBD1. V was clipped by 1 base and J by 5 bases; unmatched bases: 8. The CDR3 length is 16 residues. The germline V gene has CDR1 MNHEY and CDR2 SMNVEV (reference sequence).

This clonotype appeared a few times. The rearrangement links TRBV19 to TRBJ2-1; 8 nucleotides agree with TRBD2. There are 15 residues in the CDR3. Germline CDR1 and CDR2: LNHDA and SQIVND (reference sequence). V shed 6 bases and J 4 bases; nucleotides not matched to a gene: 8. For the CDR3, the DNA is TGTGCCAGTAGCCGGGGGGGCAGCGTTTACAATGAGCAGTTCTTC. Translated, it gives CASSRGGSVYNEQFF.

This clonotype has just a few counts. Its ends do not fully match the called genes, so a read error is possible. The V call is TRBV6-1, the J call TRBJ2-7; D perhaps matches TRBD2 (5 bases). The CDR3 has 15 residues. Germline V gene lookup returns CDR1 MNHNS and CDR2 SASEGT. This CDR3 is CASTLTRLASSEQYF. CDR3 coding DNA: TGTGCCAGCACCTTAACGCGGTTAGCGTCCTCCGAGCAGTACTTC.

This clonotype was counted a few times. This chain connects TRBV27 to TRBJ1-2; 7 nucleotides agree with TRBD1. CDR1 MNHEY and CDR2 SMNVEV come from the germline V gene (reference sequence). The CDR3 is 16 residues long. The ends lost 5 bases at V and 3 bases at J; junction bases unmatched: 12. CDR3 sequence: CASSPGGAPGYYGYTF. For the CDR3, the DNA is TGTGCCAGCAGTCCAGGGGGGGCGCCGGGGTACTATGGCTACACCTTC.

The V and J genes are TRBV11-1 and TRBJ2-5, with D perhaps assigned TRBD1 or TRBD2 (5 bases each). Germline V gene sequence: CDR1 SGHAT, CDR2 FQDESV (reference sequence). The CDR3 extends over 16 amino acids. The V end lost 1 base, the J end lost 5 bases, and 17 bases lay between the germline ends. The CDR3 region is CASSLEGAGTKETQYF. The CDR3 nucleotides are TGTGCCAGCAGCTTAGAAGGGGCAGGGACGAAGGAGACCCAGTACTTC.

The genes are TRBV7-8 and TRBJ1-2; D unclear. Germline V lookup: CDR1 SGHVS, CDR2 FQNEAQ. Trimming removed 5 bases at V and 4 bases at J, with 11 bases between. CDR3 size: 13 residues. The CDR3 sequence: CASSHGHTYGYTF. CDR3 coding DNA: TGTGCCAGCAGCCATGGTCACACCTATGGCTACACCTTC. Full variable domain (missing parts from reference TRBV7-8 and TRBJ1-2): GAGVSQSPRYKVAKRGQDVALRCDPISGHVSLFWYQQALGQGPEFLTYFQNEAQLDKSGLPSDRFFAERPEGSVSTLKIQRTQQEDSAVYLCASSHGHTYGYTFGSGTRLTVV.

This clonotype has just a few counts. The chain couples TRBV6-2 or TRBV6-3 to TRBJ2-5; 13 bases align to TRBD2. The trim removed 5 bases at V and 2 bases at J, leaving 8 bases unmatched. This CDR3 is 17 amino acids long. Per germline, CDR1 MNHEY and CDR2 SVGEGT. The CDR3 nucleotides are TGTGCCAGCAGTCCGGGACTAGCGGGGTTGGAGCAAGAGACCCAGTACTTC. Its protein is CASSPGLAGLEQETQYF.

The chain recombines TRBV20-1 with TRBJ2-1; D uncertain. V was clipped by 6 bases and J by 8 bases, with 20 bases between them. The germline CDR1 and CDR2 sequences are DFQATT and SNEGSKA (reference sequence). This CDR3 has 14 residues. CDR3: CSASLSIQIHEQFF. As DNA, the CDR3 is TGCAGTGCCAGCCTAAGCATACAAATCCATGAGCAGTTCTTC.

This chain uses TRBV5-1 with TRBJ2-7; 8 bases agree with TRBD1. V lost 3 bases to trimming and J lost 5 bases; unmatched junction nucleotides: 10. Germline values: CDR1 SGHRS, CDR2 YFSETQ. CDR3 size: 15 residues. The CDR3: CASSSSTDRAHEQYF. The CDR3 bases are TGCGCCAGCAGCTCCTCAACGGACAGGGCTCACGAGCAGTACTTC.

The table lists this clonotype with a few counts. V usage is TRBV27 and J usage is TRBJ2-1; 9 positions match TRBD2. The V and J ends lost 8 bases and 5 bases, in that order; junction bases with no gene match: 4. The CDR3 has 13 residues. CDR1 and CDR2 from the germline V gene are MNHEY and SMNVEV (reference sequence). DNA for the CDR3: TGTGCCAGCGGTAGCGGGGGACACAATGAGCAGTTCTTC. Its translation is CASGSGGHNEQFF.

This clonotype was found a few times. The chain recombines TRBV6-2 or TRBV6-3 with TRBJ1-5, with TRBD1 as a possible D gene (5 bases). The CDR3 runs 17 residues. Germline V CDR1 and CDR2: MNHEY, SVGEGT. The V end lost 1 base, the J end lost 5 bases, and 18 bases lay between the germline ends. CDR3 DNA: TGTGCCAGCAGTTACTTCCCCGGTCAGGGAAGGGATCAGCCCCAGCATTTT. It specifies CASSYFPGQGRDQPQHF.

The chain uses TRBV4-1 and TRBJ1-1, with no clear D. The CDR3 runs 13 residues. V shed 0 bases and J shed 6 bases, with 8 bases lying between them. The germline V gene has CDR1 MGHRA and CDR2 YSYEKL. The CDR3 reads CASSQDYTAEAFF. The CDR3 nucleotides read TGCGCCAGCAGCCAAGATTACACAGCTGAAGCTTTCTTT.

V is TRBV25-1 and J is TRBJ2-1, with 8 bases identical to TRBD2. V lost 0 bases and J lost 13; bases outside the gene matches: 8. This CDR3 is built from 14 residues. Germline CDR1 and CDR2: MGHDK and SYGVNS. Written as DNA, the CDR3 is TGTGCCAGCAGTGAATATATTACAGCGGGGGAACAGTTCTTC. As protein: CASSEYITAGEQFF.

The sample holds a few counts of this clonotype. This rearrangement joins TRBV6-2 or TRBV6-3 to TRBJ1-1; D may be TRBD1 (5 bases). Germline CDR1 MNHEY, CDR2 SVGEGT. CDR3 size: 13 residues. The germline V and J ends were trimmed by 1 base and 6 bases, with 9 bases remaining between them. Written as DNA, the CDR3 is TGTGCCAGCAGTTACTTCGACAGATCTGAAGCTTTCTTT. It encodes CASSYFDRSEAFF.